What follows describes a single T cell receptor beta chain. The target antigen is unknown. V was shortened by 1 base and J by 1 base, with 11 bases between the two germline ends. Germline CDR1 reads SGHVS; CDR2 reads FQNEAQ. CDR3 length: 15 residues. Clones were read by immunoSEQ multiplex PCR, and TCRdb kept only the in-frame ones, dropping some. The data hold fewer than 35,000 clones, with about 81% observed a single time. The sample comes from a study of PD-1 blockade in classical Hodgkin lymphoma. Study-level findings and limits: Repertoire difference causes, possibly disease activity or prior therapy, remain undefined. Prior to therapy, complete responders displayed diversity much like that of newly diagnosed patients. TCR diversity in CD4+, not CD8+, cells rose significantly by C4D1.

This sample's time point: cycle 4 day 1 (C4D1), after 6 weeks of nivolumab. Brentuximab vedotin exposure varied, and every patient relapsed after autologous stem cell transplantation. Magnetic negative selection purified CD4+ T cells from thawed PBMCs. The study recorded best responses of complete response, partial response or progressive disease. The TCR sequence derives from a human donor with classical Hodgkin lymphoma. The J gene is TRBJ2-7, the V gene TRBV7-8; tentatively, D is TRBD2 (6 bases). Sequences were derived from CD4+ T cells from blood, sampled before the fourth cycle of nivolumab. The CDR3 DNA follows: TGTGCCAGCAGCTTAGACGAGGGGAGGTCCTACGAGCAGTACTTC. Its protein product is CASSLDEGRSYEQYF.